This TCR beta chain derives from a study of cytomegalovirus exposure and HLA in healthy donors. Study background: Earlier results showed some 120 million unique TCR beta sequences derived from roughly 180 million T cells.

The germline CDR1 and CDR2 sequences are SGHNT and YYREEE (reference sequence). This CDR3 is 14 amino acids long. The J segment lost 4 bases and the V segment lost 4 bases, leaving 5 bases of the junction unmatched. This clone turned up a few times. Primers: 60 Vbeta forward and 13 Jbeta reverse. TCRdb's table, derived via immunoSEQ multiplex PCR, lists solely in-frame clones and lacks some. There are 150,000 or so clones in the sample; around 79% occur only once, and approximately 8% lies in the top ten. Material: PBMCs. The clonotype originates from a man under 40 in good health and CMV-seropositive. V usage is TRBV5-4 and J usage is TRBJ2-7; 10 nucleotides match TRBD2. CDR3 in amino acids: CASSSGRGGYEQYF. CDR3 coding DNA: TGTGCCAGCAGCAGCGGGAGGGGGGGTTACGAGCAGTACTTC.